Here is one T cell receptor beta chain with its context. Its antigen is unknown. Base quality data are lacking; no much larger clone is found one base away. The 80 to 95 tumor samples underwent high-throughput TCR profiling using ImmunoSEQ. The study's own analysis went as follows. Repertoire diversity metrics included richness (unique productive sequences), clonality, evenness and relatedness; Bhattacharyya coefficient assessed similarity between samples. In a sensitivity analysis, TCRs with fewer than two reads were excluded, and consistent conclusions were obtained. Not all clones reach the TCRdb copy of this immuneACCESS table, which keeps in-frame sequences only. Checked studies attribute under half of the gap to unresolved V genes and leave the rest unexplained. The V and J calls and clone size are taken from that table; D and trimming were inferred from the DNA. Across this sample there are a few thousand clones, with approximately 76% seen only once. In total, the top ten clones hold just over 5.5% of the sample.

This sample was taken from a study of high-grade serous ovarian cancer treatment subgroups (dated by TCRdb to the early 2020s). Regarding the research as a whole: A mean of 14,192 reads and 6,500 to 9,500 unique TCR beta rearrangements per sample was generated by sequencing. The study examined TCR beta repertoires in high-grade serous ovarian cancer patients who were grouped under a laparoscopic triage algorithm by complete gross resection or by neoadjuvant chemotherapy response. The cohort comprised some 30 patients: roughly 10 with no residual disease after primary surgery (R0), roughly 10 excellent NACT responders, and roughly 10 poor NACT responders. Each patient contributed one primary tumor and two metastatic tumor samples, giving approximately 91 samples in total.

The paper's findings and limits, for the study overall: Repertoire similarity ranging from about 0.095 to 0.8 was observed between tumors from the same patient, whereas almost no similarity was observed between different patients. TCR clonal relatedness correlated positively with neoantigen level and, by trend, with copy number variation and mutation load from whole-genome sequencing. Bulk tumor TCR sequencing lacked spatial information, limiting insight into HGSC tumor complexity and diversity. TCR repertoire analyses focused on CDR3; CDR1 and CDR2 were not analyzed.

For CDR1 and CDR2, the germline V gene lists SGDLS and YYNGEE. Clipping removes 4 bases from V and 7 bases from J, with 7 as the unmatched junction base count. The CDR3 holds 16 amino acids from the cysteine to the phenylalanine. Only the CDR3 region is kept as DNA, spanning 48 bases read in frame from base 1. Tumor samples were collected prior to definitive surgery or chemotherapy. Genomic DNA extraction was performed by the MD Anderson Biospecimen Extraction Resource, and TCR sequencing was carried out by the MD Anderson Cancer Genomics Laboratory. Sequencing used tumor tissue. The receptor comes from a human donor with high-grade serous ovarian cancer. This chain joins TRBV9 to TRBJ2-2; TRBD2 fits 13 bases in the junction. The CDR3 region: CASSPGLAGSDGELFF. The DNA is TGTGCCAGCAGCCCGGGACTAGCGGGATCAGACGGGGAGCTGTTTTTT.